This T cell receptor beta chain appears in the sequencing data of a study of neurological immune-mediated disorders. Study-level findings and limits: The highest TCR clonal expansion occurred in HTLV-1-associated myelopathy; multiple sclerosis fell below healthy controls.

Regarding time point: longitudinal time-point 3. A single run covered 15-18 subjects with over 160 million TCR-beta sequences. MiXCR, run by TCRdb on the 5' RACE reads, gives a single entry per CDR3 protein. The table includes tens of thousands of distinct CDR3 sequences, about 4% detected once. The CDR3 contains 15 residues when both ends are counted. Many counts were recorded for this clonotype. Its antigen is currently unknown. The DNA is left out, because the CDR3 cannot be placed on it with certainty; the CDR3 is given as TCRdb lists it. The sample consisted of PBMCs. The J gene is TRBJ1-3, the V gene TRBV12-3 or TRBV12-4. The sequence was obtained from a woman aged 55-70 years with multiple sclerosis. The CDR3 here is CASILGWSSGNTIYF.